Only one count was recorded for the clone carrying this T cell receptor beta chain. The CDR3 is made up of 16 amino acids. CDR1 is MGHRA, CDR2 YSYEKL, per germline. V shed 2 bases, J shed 1 base, and the junction held 3 bases outside the gene matches. Donors were grouped by their self-reported clinical history. Here immunoSEQ multiplex PCR was the method, and the copy in TCRdb shows in-frame clones only, minus some. The sample lists over 130,000 clones; around 82% were seen once. The sample originates from a study of blood T cell repertoires in COVID-19. On the study more broadly: Two negative PCRs, clearance, or symptom resolution characterized the recovered Cohort 3 donors. From T cells, B-cell-depleted T cells, or PBMCs came the material, which was cDNA or gDNA. COVID-19 samples, acute and convalescent, were from the United States, Italy and Spain.

The sequenced sample was PBMCs or T cells enriched from blood (not recorded which). The chain recombines TRBV4-1 with TRBJ2-5, with 11 bases lining up with TRBD2. The TCR comes from a man over 45 in a cohort exposed to, infected with or recovered from COVID-19 (not recorded which). The CDR3 coding sequence is TGCGCCAGCAGCCAATTCACTAGCGGGGGCCAAGAGACCCAGTACTTC. Its protein is CASSQFTSGGQETQYF.